This T cell receptor (beta chain) derives from a study of cytomegalovirus exposure and HLA in healthy donors. Details on this clone: Its antigen is unidentified.

The CDR3 runs to 16 residues. Per germline, CDR1 SGDLS and CDR2 YYNGEE. J lost 5 bases, V lost 4 bases, and 12 bases had no gene match. Both 60 Vbeta primers and 13 Jbeta primers went into the PCR. Sequencing was performed with immunoSEQ multiplex PCR; in TCRdb, only in-frame clones are kept and a portion is missing. This table holds some 150,000 clones, roughly 75% found once. Study-level results: Cytomegalovirus association was listed for roughly 160 TCR beta chains. There was a cluster of highly shared sequence variants that was likely a sequencing artifact. Both high specificity and high sensitivity reportedly marked the classifier's diagnosis of cytomegalovirus status. Earlier results showed most TCR beta V segments being productive about 90% or about 30% of the time.

The V and J genes are TRBV9 and TRBJ2-7, with TRBD2 matching over 10 bases. This sequence originates from a man in his forties or fifties in good health and CMV-seropositive. What was sequenced was PBMCs. In DNA form, the CDR3 reads TGTGCCAGCAGCTCGTTCAGCGGGGGGGCTTTCGACGAGCAGTACTTC. This encodes CASSSFSGGAFDEQYF.